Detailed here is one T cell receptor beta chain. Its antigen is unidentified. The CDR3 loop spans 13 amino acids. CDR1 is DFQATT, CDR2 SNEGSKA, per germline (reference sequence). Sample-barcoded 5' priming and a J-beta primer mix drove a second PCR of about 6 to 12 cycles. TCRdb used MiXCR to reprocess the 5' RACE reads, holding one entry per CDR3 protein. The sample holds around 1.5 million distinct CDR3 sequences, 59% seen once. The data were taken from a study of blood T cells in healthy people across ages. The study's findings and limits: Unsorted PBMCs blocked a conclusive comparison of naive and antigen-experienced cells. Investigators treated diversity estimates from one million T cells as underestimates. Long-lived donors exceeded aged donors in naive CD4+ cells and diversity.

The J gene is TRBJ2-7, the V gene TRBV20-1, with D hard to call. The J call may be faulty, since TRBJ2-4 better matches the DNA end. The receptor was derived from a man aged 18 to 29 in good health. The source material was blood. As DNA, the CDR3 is TGCAGTGCTGCAGCGAGTTTAGCAAACATTCAGTACTTC. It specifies CSAAASLANIQYF.